This T cell receptor beta chain derives from a study of glioma-infiltrating T cells. Study-wide results and limits: Gliomas, especially low-grade, showed above-expected tissue-blood divergence; non-neoplastic patients showed below.

TCR alpha and beta CDR3 regions were amplified from RNA using iRepertoire nested multiplex PCR. TCRdb re-derived calls from the multiplex PCR reads in MiXCR, one entry per CDR3 protein. The table lists 84,000 or so distinct CDR3 sequences, around 23% of them singletons. V lost 10 bases, J lost 3 bases, and 16 bases lay in between. Germline CDR1 and CDR2: LNHDA and SQIVND (reference sequence). The CDR3 runs to 13 residues. On this clonotype itself: What it recognizes is unknown.

This TCR was sampled from a human donor with low-grade glioma or glioblastoma, undergoing nonglioma brain surgery, or in good health (not recorded which). The sequencing input was glioma tissue, nonneoplastic brain tissue, or PBMCs (not recorded which). This chain links TRBV19 with TRBJ2-7; D not certain. CDR3 in amino acids: CATVWALVYEQYF. The DNA for the CDR3 is TGTGCCACGGTTTGGGCATTGGTCTACGAGCAGTACTTC.